This T cell receptor beta chain was identified in a study of T cell responses to AZD1222 COVID-19 vaccine. Study summary: Pooling of second doses given at about 4 or about 12 weeks was done.

This clone was recorded once. Profiled with immunoSEQ multiplex PCR; TCRdb holds only in-frame clones, not every one. The sample holds roughly 170,000 clones, 85% to 90% seen once. The V segment lost 3 bases and the J segment 6 bases; nucleotides outside the gene matches: 7. The CDR3 totals 14 residues. CDR1 DFQATT and CDR2 SNEGSKA come from the germline V gene (reference sequence). The gene calls are TRBV20-1 and TRBJ2-1; TRBD2 matches at 8 bases. The sequence came from an adult in good health. Here the sequenced sample was peripheral blood, taken on day 0 of AZD1222 vaccination. The CDR3 DNA is TGCAGTGCTAGTTGGCCGGGAGGGCCCAATGAGCAGTTCTTC. Its protein product is CSASWPGGPNEQFF.